A selection of T cell receptor beta chains follows, all from one sample in a study of shared clonotypes between healthy human individuals. Generated by immunoSEQ multiplex PCR, the TCRdb table keeps only in-frame clones and is missing some. This table has around 300,000 clones, more than 75% appearing once. Sequenced: memory CD8+ T cells sorted from blood. The receptors originated from a man younger than 35 in good health. Both conserved end residues are part of each CDR3.

v_gene | len | CDR3aa
TRBV4-2 | 15 | CASSQERGGYSPLHF
TRBV5-1 | 15 | CASSLTGLGDNEQFF
TRBV27 | 15 | CASSLDGGSGQPQHF
TRBV15 | 16 | CATSRGIDEYQETQYF
TRBV30 | 14 | CAWSTPNKIYEQYF
TRBV5-4 | 13 | CASSLEQDTEAFF
TRBV28 | 11 | CASRRSYEQYF
TRBV19 | 13 | CASSTDTYSPLHF
TRBV4-3 | 16 | CASSQTLTSSYNEQFF
TRBV27 | 15 | CASSSPTGGNTEAFF
TRBV6-1 | 14 | CASSETKLAYEQYF
TRBV15 | 16 | CATSRVGLAGGYEQYF
TRBV19 | 11 | CASSINSRLFF
TRBV7-8 | 13 | CASSYAQAQKLFF
TRBV5-1 | 16 | CASSLVEGGGYSPLHF
TRBV5-5 | 14 | CASSLADSQETQYF
TRBV10-3 | 16 | CAISESGQGIKNEQYF
TRBV9 | 19 | CASSVGYKLSGTNTGELFF
TRBV9 | 14 | CASSSSGQVETQYF
TRBV5-6 | 12 | CASSLAGDTQYF
TRBV7-6 | 16 | CASSLVSSGSSYEQYF
TRBV27 | 16 | CASSLSIGAADNEQFF
TRBV27 | 17 | CASSLSLAAGNYNGYTF
TRBV9 | 15 | CASSVGGGTIEKLFF
TRBV28 | 14 | CASSFRGLVYEQYF
TRBV28 | 14 | CASSPRRGGTEAFF
TRBV7-7 | 16 | CASSLATGGDMGPQHF
TRBV27 | 15 | CASSPGQGRIEPQHF
TRBV5-6 | 14 | CASSLSRTGYEQYF
TRBV6-4 | 13 | CASSEGNTGELFF
TRBV5-6 | 14 | CASSDSSSWHEQFF
TRBV10-2 | 11 | CASSDGDTQYF
TRBV5-6 | 16 | CASSARQGAGTDTQYF
TRBV28 | 15 | CASSFVGGSNQPQHF
TRBV29-1 | 14 | CSVTDSLFNQPQHF
TRBV6-5 | 14 | CASSYSGGSGELFF
TRBV28 | 13 | CASVQGDTDTQYF
TRBV7-8 | 18 | CASSPRLVGGSDTGELFF
TRBV27 | 16 | CASSPHLWTSGNTIYF
TRBV25-1 | 16 | CASSDNPGLAGDEQFF
TRBV5-4 | 14 | CASKTSGGTDTQYF
TRBV5-8 | 15 | CASSPGTGPSYEQYF
TRBV27 | 19 | CASSLSKVERARIPGELFF
TRBV7-6 | 17 | CASSAGVGLQSSYEQYF
TRBV9 | 15 | CASSVVEGGYAEAFF
TRBV19 | 16 | CASSFSGTGAPGELFF
TRBV2 | 14 | CASRAGDWDEKLFF
TRBV25-1 | 13 | CASSAVLNYGYTF
TRBV29-1 | 14 | CSVETSGSYNEQFF
TRBV27 | 15 | CASSIQGGVYNEQFF
TRBV11-2 | 12 | CASSLGTDEQFF
TRBV5-5 | 13 | CASSLEGASVAFF
TRBV4-3 | 20 | CASSLYWALAGRYMISEQFF